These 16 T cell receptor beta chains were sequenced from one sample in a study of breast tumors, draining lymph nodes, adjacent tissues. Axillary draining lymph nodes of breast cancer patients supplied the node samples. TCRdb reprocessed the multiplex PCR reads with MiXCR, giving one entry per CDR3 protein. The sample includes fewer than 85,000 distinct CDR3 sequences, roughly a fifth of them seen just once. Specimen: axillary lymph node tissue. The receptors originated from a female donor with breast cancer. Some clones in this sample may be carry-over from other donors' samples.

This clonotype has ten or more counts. DNA of the CDR3: TGTGCCAGCAGCTGGTTGGGGAGGGCCGGGGAGTACAATGAGCAGTTCTTC. Translating gives CASSWLGRAGEYNEQFF. V is TRBV7-9 and J is TRBJ2-1, with 7 bases identical to TRBD2. J gave up 4 bases and V 4 bases, and 13 bases lay outside the gene matches. Germline lookup yields CDR1 SEHNR and CDR2 FQNEAQ (reference sequence). The length of the CDR3 is 17 residues.

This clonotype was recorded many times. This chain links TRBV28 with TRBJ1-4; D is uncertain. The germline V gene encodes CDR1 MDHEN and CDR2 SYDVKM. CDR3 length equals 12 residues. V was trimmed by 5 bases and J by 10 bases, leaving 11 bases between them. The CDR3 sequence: CASSPTSGKLFF. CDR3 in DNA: TGTGCCAGCAGTCCCACAAGCGGAAAACTGTTTTTT.

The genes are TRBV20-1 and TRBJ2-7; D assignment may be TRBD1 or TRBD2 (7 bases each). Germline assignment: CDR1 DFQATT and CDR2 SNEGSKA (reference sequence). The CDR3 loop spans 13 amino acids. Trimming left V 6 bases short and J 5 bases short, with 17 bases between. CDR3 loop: CSARGGGFHEQYF. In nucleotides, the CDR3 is TGCAGTGCCAGGGGGGGGGGCTTCCACGAGCAGTACTTC.

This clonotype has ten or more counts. The chain's CDR3 is CASSSRQGIEQYF. CDR3 in DNA: TGTGCCAGCAGTAGTAGGCAGGGGATCGAGCAGTACTTC. This chain uses TRBV12-3 or TRBV12-4 with TRBJ2-7; maybe TRBD1 (6 bases). This CDR3 is built from 13 residues. Trimming shortened V by 5 bases and J by 6 bases, and 14 bases separated the two germline ends.

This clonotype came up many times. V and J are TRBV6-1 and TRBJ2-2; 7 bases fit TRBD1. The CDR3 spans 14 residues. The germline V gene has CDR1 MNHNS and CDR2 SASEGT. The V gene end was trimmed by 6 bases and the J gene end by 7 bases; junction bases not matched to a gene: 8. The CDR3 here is CASSPGQSDGELFF. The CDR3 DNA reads TGTGCCAGCAGCCCGGGACAGTCCGACGGGGAGCTGTTTTTT.

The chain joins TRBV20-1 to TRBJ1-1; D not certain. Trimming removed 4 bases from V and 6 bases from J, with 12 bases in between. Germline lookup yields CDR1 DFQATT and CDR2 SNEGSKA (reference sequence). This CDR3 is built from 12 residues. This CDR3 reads CSAKIRRAEAFF. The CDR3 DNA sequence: TGCAGTGCTAAGATCAGGCGGGCTGAAGCTTTCTTT.

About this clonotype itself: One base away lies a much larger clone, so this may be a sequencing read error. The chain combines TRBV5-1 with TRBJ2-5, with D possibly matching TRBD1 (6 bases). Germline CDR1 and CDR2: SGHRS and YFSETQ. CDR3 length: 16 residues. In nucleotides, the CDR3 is TGCGCCAGCAGCTTGACCACGGACAGAAGACAAGAGACCCGGTACTTC. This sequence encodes CASSLTTDRRQETRYF.

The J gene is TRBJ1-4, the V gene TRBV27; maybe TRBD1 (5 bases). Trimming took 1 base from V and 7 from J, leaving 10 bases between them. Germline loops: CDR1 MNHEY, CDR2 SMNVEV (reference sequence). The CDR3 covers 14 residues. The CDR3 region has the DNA TGTGCCAGCAGTTTATGGGGGGGGGGTGAAAAACTGTTTTTT. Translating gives CASSLWGGGEKLFF.

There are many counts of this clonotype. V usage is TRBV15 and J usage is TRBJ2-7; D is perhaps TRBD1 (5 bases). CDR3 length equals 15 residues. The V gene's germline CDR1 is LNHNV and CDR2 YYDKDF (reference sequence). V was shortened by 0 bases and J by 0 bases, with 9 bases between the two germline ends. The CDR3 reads CATSRETDPSYEQYF. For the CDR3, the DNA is TGTGCCACCAGCAGAGAGACAGATCCCTCCTACGAGCAGTACTTC. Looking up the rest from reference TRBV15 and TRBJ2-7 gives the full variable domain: DAMVIQNPRYQVTQFGKPVTLSCSQTLNHNVMYWYQQKSSQAPKLLFHYYDKDFNNEADTPDNFQSRRPNTSFCFLDIRSPGLGDTAMYLCATSRETDPSYEQYFGPGTRLTVT.

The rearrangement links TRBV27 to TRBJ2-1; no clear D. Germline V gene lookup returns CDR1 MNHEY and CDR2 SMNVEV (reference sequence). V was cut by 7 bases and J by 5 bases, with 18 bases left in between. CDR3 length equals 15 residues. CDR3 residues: CASKNPAVSHNEQFF. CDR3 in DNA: TGTGCCAGCAAAAACCCGGCGGTATCACACAATGAGCAGTTCTTC.

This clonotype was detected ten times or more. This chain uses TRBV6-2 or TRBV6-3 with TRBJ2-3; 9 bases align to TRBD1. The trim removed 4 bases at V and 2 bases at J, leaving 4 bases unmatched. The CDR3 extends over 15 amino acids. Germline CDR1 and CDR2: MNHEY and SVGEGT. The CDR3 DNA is TGTGCCAGCAGTTGGACAGGGGTTGCCACAGATACGCAGTATTTT. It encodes CASSWTGVATDTQYF.

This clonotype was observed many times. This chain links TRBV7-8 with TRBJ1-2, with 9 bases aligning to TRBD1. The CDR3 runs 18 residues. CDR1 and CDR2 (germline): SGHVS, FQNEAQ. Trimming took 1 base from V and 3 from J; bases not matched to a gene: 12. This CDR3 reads CASSLGGTGIKWDYGYTF. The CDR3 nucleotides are TGTGCCAGCAGCTTAGGAGGGACAGGGATTAAGTGGGACTATGGCTACACCTTC. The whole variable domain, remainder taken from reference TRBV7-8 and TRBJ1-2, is GAGVSQSPRYKVAKRGQDVALRCDPISGHVSLFWYQQALGQGPEFLTYFQNEAQLDKSGLPSDRFFAERPEGSVSTLKIQRTQQEDSAVYLCASSLGGTGIKWDYGYTFGSGTRLTVV.

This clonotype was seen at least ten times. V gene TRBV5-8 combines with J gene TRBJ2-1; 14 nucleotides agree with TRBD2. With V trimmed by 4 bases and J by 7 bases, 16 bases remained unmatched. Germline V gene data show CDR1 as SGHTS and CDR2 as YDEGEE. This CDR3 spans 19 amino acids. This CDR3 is CASSPKGTSGSSSRNEQFF. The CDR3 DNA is TGTGCCAGCAGCCCCAAAGGGACTAGCGGGAGTAGTTCTAGGAATGAGCAGTTCTTC.

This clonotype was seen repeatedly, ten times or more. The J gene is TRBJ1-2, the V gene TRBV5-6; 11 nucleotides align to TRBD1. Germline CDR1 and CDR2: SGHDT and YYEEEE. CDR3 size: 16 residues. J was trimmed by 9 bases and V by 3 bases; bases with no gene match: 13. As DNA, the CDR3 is TGTGCCAGCAGCTCATCTATGGTCCGGACAGGGGGCCGCTACACCTTC. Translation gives CASSSSMVRTGGRYTF.

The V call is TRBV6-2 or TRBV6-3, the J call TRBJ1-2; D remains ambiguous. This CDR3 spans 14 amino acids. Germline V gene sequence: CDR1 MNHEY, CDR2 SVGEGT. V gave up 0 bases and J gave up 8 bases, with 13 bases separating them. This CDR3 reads CASSYSGTDTGYTF. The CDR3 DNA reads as TGTGCCAGCAGTTACTCGGGCACAGACACCGGCTACACCTTC.

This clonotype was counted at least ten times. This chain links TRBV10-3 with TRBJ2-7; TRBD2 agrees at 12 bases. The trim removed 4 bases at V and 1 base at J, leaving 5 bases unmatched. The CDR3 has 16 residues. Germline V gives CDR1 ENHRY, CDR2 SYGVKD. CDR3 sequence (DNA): TGTGCCATCAGTGGCGGACTAGCGGGATATTCCTACGAGCAGTACTTC. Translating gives CAISGGLAGYSYEQYF.